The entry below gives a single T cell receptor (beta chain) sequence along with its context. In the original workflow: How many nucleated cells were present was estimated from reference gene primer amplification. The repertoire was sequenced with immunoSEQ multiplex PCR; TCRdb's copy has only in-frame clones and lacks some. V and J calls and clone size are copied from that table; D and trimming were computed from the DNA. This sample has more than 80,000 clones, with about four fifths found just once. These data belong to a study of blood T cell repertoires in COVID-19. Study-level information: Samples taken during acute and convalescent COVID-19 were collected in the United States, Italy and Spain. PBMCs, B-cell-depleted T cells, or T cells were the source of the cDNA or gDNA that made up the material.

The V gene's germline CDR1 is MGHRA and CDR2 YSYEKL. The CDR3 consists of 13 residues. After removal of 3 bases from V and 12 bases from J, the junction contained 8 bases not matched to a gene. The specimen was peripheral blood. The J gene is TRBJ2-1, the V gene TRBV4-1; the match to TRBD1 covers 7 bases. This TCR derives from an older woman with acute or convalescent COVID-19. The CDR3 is CASSQRQGLVQFF. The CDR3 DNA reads TGCGCCAGCAGCCAGCGACAGGGTTTGGTGCAGTTCTTC.